These T cell receptor beta chains were read from a single sample in a study of T-cell memory formation after mild COVID-19. Via MiXCR, TCRdb re-called the 5' RACE reads, giving one row per CDR3 protein. The profile shows more than 300,000 distinct CDR3 sequences, roughly 13% of them singletons. Sequencing was performed on PBMCs or a T cell subset sorted from them (not recorded which). Receptor source: a man younger than 30 who had mild COVID-19 (a few samples of this study predate the infection). Cell type and time point are not known. The CDR3 runs from the conserved cysteine through the conserved F or W. Clone sizes are given selectively: once, few, many, or a class where the clone is expanded.

clone size: -
V gene: TRBV10-3
CDR3 protein: CASKAEETQYF

clone size: -
V gene: TRBV28
CDR3 protein: CASKAQGNYGYTF

clone size: many
V gene: TRBV10-3
CDR3 protein: CAISDVKAYEQYF

clone size: once
V gene: TRBV6-5
CDR3 protein: CASSYSRLAEVNYCYTF

clone size: -
V gene: TRBV19
CDR3 protein: CASSITGGINGYTF

clone size: -
V gene: TRBV20-1
CDR3 protein: CSAPTGYTGELFF

clone size: few
V gene: TRBV15
CDR3 protein: CATSSRTGEAETQYF

clone size: few
V gene: TRBV20-1
CDR3 protein: CSARGSGGADTQYF

clone size: -
V gene: TRBV2
CDR3 protein: CASCGGSGGHQETQYF

clone size: few
V gene: TRBV11-2
CDR3 protein: CASSPLAGETQYF

clone size: few
V gene: TRBV12-3/TRBV12-4
CDR3 protein: CASSLVPGQHEAFF

clone size: -
V gene: TRBV6-2/TRBV6-3
CDR3 protein: CASTRDRSNEQFF

clone size: -
V gene: TRBV6-2/TRBV6-3
CDR3 protein: CASSYPRRGAMSLLEQYF

clone size: few
V gene: TRBV12-3/TRBV12-4
CDR3 protein: CASSLEGSGADEQYF

clone size: few
V gene: TRBV5-6
CDR3 protein: CASSPWALMNTEAFF

clone size: -
V gene: TRBV6-2/TRBV6-3
CDR3 protein: CASSKTSRGGELFF

clone size: few
V gene: TRBV7-9
CDR3 protein: CASRRTGGWETQYF

clone size: few
V gene: TRBV3-1
CDR3 protein: CASSQGTGGGGSPLHF

clone size: many
V gene: TRBV6-5
CDR3 protein: CASRSGNEQFF

clone size: -
V gene: TRBV20-1
CDR3 protein: CSASRGTYNSPLHF

clone size: few
V gene: TRBV6-2/TRBV6-3
CDR3 protein: CASSSDRVGHEQYF

clone size: -
V gene: TRBV28
CDR3 protein: CASTPGQAGDGYTF

clone size: -
V gene: TRBV27
CDR3 protein: CASSYLGGRETQYF

clone size: few
V gene: TRBV5-1
CDR3 protein: CARDMRTGWESNQPQHF

clone size: many
V gene: TRBV15
CDR3 protein: CATSRAVTTDTQYF

clone size: -
V gene: TRBV6-1
CDR3 protein: CASSEGQGAVGANVLTF

clone size: -
V gene: TRBV7-2
CDR3 protein: CASSFVSSYNSPLHF

clone size: many
V gene: TRBV11-2
CDR3 protein: CASSAAGVTQETQYF

clone size: few
V gene: TRBV19
CDR3 protein: CASTQGWNTDTQYF

clone size: few
V gene: TRBV6-2/TRBV6-3
CDR3 protein: CASRAQGDSPLHF

clone size: few
V gene: TRBV7-3
CDR3 protein: CASSFRGFTEAFF

clone size: -
V gene: TRBV12-3/TRBV12-4
CDR3 protein: CASTSGQATHGTEAFF

clone size: -
V gene: TRBV4-1
CDR3 protein: CASSQEFGGWDQPQHF

clone size: few
V gene: TRBV10-3
CDR3 protein: CAISETLMNTEAFF

clone size: -
V gene: TRBV7-6
CDR3 protein: CASSSNTLLQQGNLYEQYF

clone size: -
V gene: TRBV5-5
CDR3 protein: CASSAGLAAGETQYF

clone size: -
V gene: TRBV28
CDR3 protein: CASSLTGVKDQPQHF

clone size: many
V gene: TRBV29-1
CDR3 protein: CSLRGVRDTQYF

clone size: many
V gene: TRBV6-5
CDR3 protein: CASSQTGGYGYTF

clone size: many
V gene: TRBV5-4
CDR3 protein: CASSLQGTYNEQFF

clone size: -
V gene: TRBV6-2/TRBV6-3
CDR3 protein: CASTPGSGTRYTF

clone size: many
V gene: TRBV7-2
CDR3 protein: CASSLQRGSPYEQYF

clone size: few
V gene: TRBV20-1
CDR3 protein: CSAVGLADPQETQYF

clone size: many
V gene: TRBV4-3
CDR3 protein: CASSQDVAGRDSPLHF

clone size: -
V gene: TRBV28
CDR3 protein: CASSRGGGFNTGELFF

clone size: few
V gene: TRBV12-3/TRBV12-4
CDR3 protein: CASSLPRPNSPLHF

clone size: few
V gene: TRBV6-2/TRBV6-3
CDR3 protein: CASSYRPWDTLSSYNEQFF

clone size: -
V gene: TRBV20-1
CDR3 protein: CSARSGSGSPLHF

clone size: many
V gene: TRBV20-1
CDR3 protein: CSARRGLAGGNEQFF

clone size: few
V gene: TRBV19
CDR3 protein: CASRAFDYTTDTQYF

clone size: many
V gene: TRBV2
CDR3 protein: CASSDRTDTQYF

clone size: -
V gene: TRBV10-3
CDR3 protein: CAIPGEGGQELFF

clone size: few
V gene: TRBV20-1
CDR3 protein: CSARAPGALFSGQPQHF

clone size: few
V gene: TRBV6-6
CDR3 protein: CASSPLGGLRVNVLTF

clone size: once
V gene: TRBV4-1
CDR3 protein: CASSQDRRARIYGYTF